These 6 T cell receptor beta chains share one sample of origin, sequenced in a study of beta chain features in type 1 diabetes. The sequenced template was cDNA made from the entire isolated RNA. Clones were sequenced by immunoSEQ multiplex PCR, and TCRdb holds only the in-frame ones, with some missing. The table records 850,000 to 900,000 clones, 17% of them present only once. Sample: naive CD4+ T cells from blood. The source of these receptors is a woman between 18 and 29 years old in good health.

This clone came up a few times. The chain carries TRBV5-6 and TRBJ2-7; the D is unclear. The V and J ends lost 0 bases and 4 bases respectively, with 5 bases between them. From germline, CDR1 is SGHDT and CDR2 YYEEEE. The CDR3 is 12 residues long. Here the CDR3 reads CASSLGLYEQYF. In DNA form, the CDR3 reads TGTGCCAGCAGCTTGGGGTTATACGAGCAGTACTTC.

This clone was found a few times. V gene TRBV28 combines with J gene TRBJ2-3; D ambiguous. Germline V gives CDR1 MDHEN, CDR2 SYDVKM. The CDR3 contains 12 residues. V lost 6 bases to trimming and J lost 3 bases, with 7 bases between them. The CDR3 DNA sequence: TGTGCCAGCAGCCATCAAACAGATACGCAGTATTTT. Translation: CASSHQTDTQYF.

This rearrangement joins TRBV10-3 to TRBJ2-1; D is ambiguous. CDR1 ENHRY and CDR2 SYGVKD come from the germline V gene. This CDR3 region has 14 residues. The V gene lost 3 bases and the J gene lost 5 bases, with 11 bases spanning the gap. The CDR3 spells CAISDFAADNEQFF. The CDR3 DNA reads TGTGCCATCAGTGATTTTGCGGCAGACAATGAGCAGTTCTTC.

The rearrangement links TRBV9 to TRBJ2-2, with TRBD2 identical over 8 bases. CDR1 is SGDLS and CDR2 is YYNGEE in the germline V gene. This CDR3 is built from 16 residues. V was clipped by 3 bases and J by 5 bases; unmatched bases: 9. CDR3 sequence reads: CASSGNSGSRTGELFF. The DNA for the CDR3 is TGTGCCAGCAGCGGTAACAGCGGGAGTCGGACCGGGGAGCTGTTTTTT. Full variable domain (remainder filled in from reference TRBV9 and TRBJ2-2): DSGVTQTPKHLITATGQRVTLRCSPRSGDLSVYWYQQSLDQGLQFLIQYYNGEERAKGNILERFSAQQFPDLHSELNLSSLELGDSALYFCASSGNSGSRTGELFFGEGSRLTVL.

The gene calls are TRBV7-9 and TRBJ2-3; D may be TRBD1 or TRBD2 (6 bases each). The CDR3 is made up of 15 amino acids. Trimming took 5 bases from V and 0 from J, leaving 12 bases between them. Germline-derived CDR1 and CDR2 are SEHNR and FQNEAQ (reference sequence). The CDR3 DNA reads as TGTGCCAGCAGCCGTAGAGGGGGGAGCACAGATACGCAGTATTTT. It is translated as CASSRRGGSTDTQYF.

V is TRBV7-2 and J is TRBJ2-3, with D hard to call. This CDR3 spans 14 amino acids. Germline lookup yields CDR1 SGHTA and CDR2 FQGNSA. With 1 base removed from V and 2 bases from J, the gap between germline ends came to 7 bases. The CDR3 DNA is TGTGCCAGCAGCTTAGGTGGGTACACAGATACGCAGTATTTT. Its protein is CASSLGGYTDTQYF.